This is a list of T cell receptor beta chains from one sample in a study of blood T cells in healthy people across ages. A single record per CDR3 protein comes from TCRdb applying MiXCR to the 5' RACE reads. The table lists hundreds of thousands of distinct CDR3 sequences, 40% to 50% of them singletons. The sequencing input was blood. The origin of the receptors is a man aged 60 to 75 in good health. Each CDR3 is given with its conserved first and last residue. The order of the fields is V gene, CDR3 protein.

v_gene: TRBV6-5; CDR3aa: CASSPRWRDTQYF
v_gene: TRBV6-5; CDR3aa: CASSSYDWAYEQYF
v_gene: TRBV7-2; CDR3aa: CASSLALSSGAYNEQFF
v_gene: TRBV30; CDR3aa: CAWSTGLYGYTF
v_gene: TRBV10-2; CDR3aa: CASRGGGMGNGQFF
v_gene: TRBV7-2; CDR3aa: CASSLDAHSYYGYTF
v_gene: TRBV6-2/TRBV6-3; CDR3aa: CASSYSGTRETQYF
v_gene: TRBV29-1; CDR3aa: CSGGGDSYNEQFF
v_gene: TRBV7-2; CDR3aa: CASSPDWNEKLFF
v_gene: TRBV10-3; CDR3aa: CAISGTSLTDTQYF
v_gene: TRBV3-1; CDR3aa: CASSRDPSGGRTGELFF
v_gene: TRBV30; CDR3aa: CANPGFNEKLFF
v_gene: TRBV5-6; CDR3aa: CASSPPAGARYQETQYF
v_gene: TRBV20-1; CDR3aa: CSAKPGLAGIYEQYF
v_gene: TRBV6-1; CDR3aa: CASPPPRTGGTQYF